The following is a T cell receptor (beta chain) sequence with its context. The sample belongs to a study of blood T cell repertoires in COVID-19. As handled by the study authors: Nucleated cell number was recorded as an estimate derived from reference gene primer amplification. Measured with immunoSEQ multiplex PCR; TCRdb has only the in-frame clones, and not every one. From that table come the V and J calls and clone size; the DNA was used to work out D and trimming. Among approximately 360,000 clones listed, more than 75% were seen once. This CDR3 contains 15 residues. V gave up 4 bases and J gave up 4 bases; unmatched junction bases: 9. CDR1 is SGHRS and CDR2 is YFSETQ in the germline V gene.

Sequenced: PBMCs or T cells enriched from blood (not recorded which). The origin of this receptor is a man between 35 and 55 years old in a cohort exposed to, infected with or recovered from COVID-19 (not recorded which). The chain uses TRBV5-1 and TRBJ1-1; TRBD1 matches at 8 bases. Here the CDR3 DNA reads TGCGCCAGCAGCGTGGACCCGACAGGGGCCACTGAAGCTTTCTTT. Amino acid sequence: CASSVDPTGATEAFF. Looking up the rest from reference TRBV5-1 and TRBJ1-1 gives the full variable domain: KAGVTQTPRYLIKTRGQQVTLSCSPISGHRSVSWYQQTPGQGLQFLFEYFSETQRNKGNFPGRFSGRQFSNSRSEMNVSTLELGDSALYLCASSVDPTGATEAFFGQGTRLTVV.